One sample yielded the 5 T cell receptor beta chains listed below, sequenced in a study of control samples from healthy donors and cancer patients. Sequencing used immunoSEQ multiplex PCR; TCRdb keeps in-frame clones, though not all of them. The table includes about 34,000 clones, about 93% detected once. The source material was PBMCs. Receptor source: a man aged 35 to 55 with colorectal cancer.

The rearrangement links TRBV7-9 to TRBJ2-3; 10 positions agree with TRBD2. The ends lost 2 bases at V and 4 bases at J; junction bases unmatched: 6. Germline V gives CDR1 SEHNR, CDR2 FQNEAQ (reference sequence). CDR3 size: 16 residues. The CDR3 DNA sequence: TGTGCCAGCAGCTTAACTAGCGGGGTCGGCGCAGATACGCAGTATTTT. It is translated as CASSLTSGVGADTQYF. Full variable domain (outside the CDR3, taken from reference TRBV7-9 and TRBJ2-3): DTGVSQNPRHKITKRGQNVTFRCDPISEHNRLYWYRQTLGQGPEFLTYFQNEAQLEKSRLLSDRFSAERPKGSFSTLEIQRTEQGDSAMYLCASSLTSGVGADTQYFGPGTRLTVL.

This chain joins TRBV3-1 (or the pseudogene TRBV3-2) and TRBJ2-3; a possible D gene is TRBD2 (6 bases). Germline V gene lookup returns CDR1 LGHDT and CDR2 YNNKEL (reference sequence). With 2 bases removed from V and 1 base from J, the gap between germline ends came to 13 bases. The CDR3 covers 16 residues. The CDR3 bases are TGTGCCAGCAGCCAAAGTAGTAAGCGGGGCACAGATACGCAGTATTTT. Its translation: CASSQSSKRGTDTQYF.

V gene TRBV7-3 combines with J gene TRBJ1-4, with a tentative D call TRBD1 (5 bases). Trimming pared 3 bases from V and 4 bases from J, leaving 12 bases between. The CDR3 sequence is 15 residues long. The germline CDR1 and CDR2 sequences are SGHTA and FQGTGA. DNA for the CDR3: TGTGCCAGCAGCTTTGGCGGAAGGGGTAATGAAAAACTGTTTTTT. Translated, it gives CASSFGGRGNEKLFF.

The sample holds a few counts of this clone. The V and J genes are TRBV30 and TRBJ1-5; maybe TRBD1 (6 bases). The CDR3 spans 14 residues. V was clipped by 0 bases and J by 7 bases, with 13 bases between them. Germline CDR1 is GTSNPN and CDR2 is SVGIG (reference sequence). CDR3 sequence reads: CAWSVEGGNQPQHF. The CDR3 region has the DNA TGTGCCTGGAGTGTAGAGGGGGGAAACCAGCCCCAGCATTTT.

The chain carries TRBV4-1 and TRBJ2-1; 8 bases agree with TRBD1. Germline CDR1 reads MGHRA; CDR2 reads YSYEKL. V gave up 1 base and J gave up 9 bases; unmatched junction bases: 8. This CDR3 is built from 15 residues. As DNA, the CDR3 is TGCGCCAGCAGCCAAGGCTCACAGACAGGGGTTGAGCAGTTCTTC. Translated: CASSQGSQTGVEQFF.